The 7 T cell receptor beta chains presented below share a single source sample, sequenced in a study of cytomegalovirus exposure and HLA in healthy donors. Repertoires were generated with immunoSEQ multiplex PCR, while TCRdb's copy carries only in-frame clones and drops some. The repertoire holds approximately 120,000 clones, with 85% to 90% as singletons. Input material: PBMCs. The receptor source for this set is a woman younger than 35 in good health and CMV-seronegative.

This chain joins TRBV28 and TRBJ1-1; TRBD1 might be the D (6 bases). The CDR3 is 15 amino acids. CDR1 and CDR2 (germline): MDHEN, SYDVKM. Between the trimmed V and J ends, which lost 3 bases and 1 base, there was a span of 12 bases. This CDR3 is CASSFLTGKNTEAFF. DNA for the CDR3: TGTGCCAGCAGTTTCCTTACAGGGAAGAACACTGAAGCTTTCTTT.

The chain has TRBV30 and TRBJ2-2; the match to TRBD2 covers 7 bases. Germline V CDR1 and CDR2: GTSNPN, SVGIG (reference sequence). Trimming took 5 bases from V and 1 from J; bases not matched to a gene: 4. The CDR3 length is 14 residues. In DNA form, the CDR3 reads TGTGCCTGGGGGGGGGATTTGAACACCGGGGAGCTGTTTTTT. Protein product: CAWGGDLNTGELFF.

V and J are TRBV2 and TRBJ1-2; a possible D gene is TRBD1 (6 bases). Per germline, CDR1 SNHLY and CDR2 FYNNEI. There are 13 residues in the CDR3. Trimming took 1 base from V and 6 from J, leaving 9 bases between them. The CDR3 protein is CASSEVGANGYTF. The CDR3 nucleotides are TGTGCCAGCAGTGAAGTGGGGGCAAATGGCTACACCTTC.

This sequence joins TRBV27 and TRBJ1-2, with TRBD1 identical over 9 bases. The CDR3 is made up of 15 amino acids. V lost 4 bases to trimming and J lost 5 bases; unmatched junction nucleotides: 8. The V gene's germline CDR1 is MNHEY and CDR2 SMNVEV (reference sequence). CDR3 loop: CASSSRGQGRYGYTF. Here the CDR3 DNA reads TGTGCCAGCAGTTCCCGGGGACAGGGAAGATATGGCTACACCTTC.

The V and J genes are TRBV4-3 and TRBJ1-2; TRBD1 agrees at 8 bases. Trimming removed 7 bases from V and 3 bases from J; junction bases left unmatched: 10. The CDR3 is made up of 15 amino acids. Germline V gives CDR1 LGHNA, CDR2 YSLEER. The CDR3 loop reads CASTRYQGAHYGYTF. The CDR3 nucleotides are TGCGCCAGCACCAGATACCAGGGGGCCCACTATGGCTACACCTTC.

The chain has TRBV14 and TRBJ1-3; TRBD1 aligns across 9 bases. Per the germline V gene, CDR1 is SGHDN and CDR2 is FVKESK. The V and J ends lost 4 bases and 2 bases, in that order; junction bases with no gene match: 6. The CDR3 runs to 16 residues. The CDR3 DNA follows: TGTGCCAGCAGCCTCCTGGGACAGGGCCCTGGAAACACCATATATTTT. It is translated as CASSLLGQGPGNTIYF.

This sequence joins TRBV7-9 and TRBJ2-7; 10 bases match TRBD2. The J segment lost 5 bases and the V segment lost 7 bases, leaving 11 bases of the junction unmatched. The CDR3 contains 15 residues. From germline, CDR1 is SEHNR and CDR2 FQNEAQ (reference sequence). The CDR3 region has the DNA TGTGCCAGCACTCTCAGCGGGAGGGCCCTCCACGAGCAGTACTTC. It specifies CASTLSGRALHEQYF.